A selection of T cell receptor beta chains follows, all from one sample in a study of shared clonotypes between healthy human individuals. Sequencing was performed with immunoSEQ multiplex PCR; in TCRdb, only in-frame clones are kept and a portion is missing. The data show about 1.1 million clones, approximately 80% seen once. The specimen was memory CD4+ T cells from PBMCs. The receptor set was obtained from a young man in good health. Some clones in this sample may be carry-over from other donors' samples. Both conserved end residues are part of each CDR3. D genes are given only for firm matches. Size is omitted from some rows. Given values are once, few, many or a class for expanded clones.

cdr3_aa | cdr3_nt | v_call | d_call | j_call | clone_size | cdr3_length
CATSRAGTGVGRHNEQFF | TGTGCCACCAGCAGGGCCGGGACAGGGGTAGGTAGGCACAATGAGCAGTTCTTC | TRBV15 | TRBD1 | TRBJ2-1 | . | 18
CASSLGGRGNTEAFF | TGTGCCAGCAGCTTAGGGGGTCGGGGAAACACTGAAGCTTTCTTT | TRBV7-3 | . | TRBJ1-1 | . | 15
CASREAGFGYEQYF | TGTGCCAGCAGAGAAGCGGGGTTCGGCTACGAGCAGTACTTC | TRBV6-1 | TRBD2 | TRBJ2-7 | . | 14
CASSYASGSEEYEQYF | TGTGCCAGCAGTTACGCTAGCGGGAGCGAGGAATACGAGCAGTACTTC | TRBV28 | TRBD2 | TRBJ2-7 | . | 16
CASSPNYARDEQFF | TGCGCCAGCAGCCCAAACTACGCCCGTGATGAGCAGTTCTTC | TRBV5-1 | . | TRBJ2-1 | . | 14
CASSVVSRQRGDQPQHF | TGTGCCAGCAGCGTAGTAAGCAGACAGCGAGGGGATCAGCCCCAGCATTTT | TRBV9 | . | TRBJ1-5 | . | 17
CASSLSRNEQFF | TGTGCCAGCAGCCTTAGCCGGAATGAGCAGTTCTTC | TRBV21-1 | . | TRBJ2-1 | . | 12
CASSIDRLAGTTDTQYF | TGTGCCAGTAGTATAGATCGACTAGCGGGGACCACAGATACGCAGTATTTT | TRBV19 | TRBD2 | TRBJ2-3 | . | 17
CASSQSPSGANVLTF | TGTGCCAGCAGCCAATCTCCGTCTGGGGCCAACGTCCTGACTTTC | TRBV4-2 | . | TRBJ2-6 | many | 15
CASSQNNRGPGYEQYF | TGCGCCAGCAGCCAAAACAACAGGGGGCCGGGCTACGAGCAGTACTTC | TRBV4-1 | TRBD1 | TRBJ2-7 | . | 16
CASSFGTYNQPQHF | TGTGCCAGCAGCTTTGGCACGTACAATCAGCCCCAGCATTTT | TRBV5-5 | . | TRBJ1-5 | . | 14
CASSRPGHSNTEAFF | TGTGCCAGCAGCCGACCGGGACATAGTAACACTGAAGCTTTCTTT | TRBV28 | . | TRBJ1-1 | few | 15
CASSFGTSGSSFF | TGCGCCAGCAGCTTCGGGACTAGCGGGAGTTCGTTCTTC | TRBV5-1 | TRBD2 | TRBJ2-1 | . | 13
CASRPELGLGYNEQFF | TGTGCCAGCAGACCTGAGCTTGGGCTTGGTTACAATGAGCAGTTCTTC | TRBV5-6 | . | TRBJ2-1 | few | 16
CASSPLAASSYNEQFF | TGTGCCAGCAGCCCACTAGCGGCGAGCTCCTACAATGAGCAGTTCTTC | TRBV7-2 | TRBD2 | TRBJ2-1 | . | 16
CASSAASGTPYTQYF | TGTGCCAGCAGCGCAGCTAGCGGGACCCCCTATACGCAGTATTTT | TRBV7-8 | TRBD2 | TRBJ2-3 | . | 15
CAWSVNSPAYNEQFF | TGTGCCTGGAGTGTAAATAGTCCCGCTTACAATGAGCAGTTCTTC | TRBV30 | . | TRBJ2-1 | . | 15
CATGTPNEKLFF | TGTGCCACCGGGACACCTAATGAAAAACTGTTTTTT | TRBV28 | . | TRBJ1-4 | . | 12
CASSKSRNSGANVLTF | TGTGCCAGTAGTAAGTCGCGGAACTCTGGGGCCAACGTCCTGACTTTC | TRBV19 | . | TRBJ2-6 | few | 16
CASSLALLTDGYTF | TGTGCCAGCAGCTTGGCCCTCTTGACAGATGGCTACACCTTC | TRBV5-6 | . | TRBJ1-2 | . | 14
CASSSQGNQPQHF | TGTGCCAGCAGCTCCCAGGGGAATCAGCCCCAGCATTTT | TRBV7-9 | . | TRBJ1-5 | . | 13
CASTRQGAGDTQYF | TGTGCCAGCACCCGACAGGGGGCAGGGGATACGCAGTATTTT | TRBV6-5 | TRBD1 | TRBJ2-3 | . | 14
CASSVAGAQNIQYF | TGTGCCAGCAGTGTAGCGGGCGCCCAGAACATTCAGTACTTC | TRBV2 | TRBD2 | TRBJ2-4 | . | 14
CASSFSGGQGQETQYF | TGTGCCAGCAGCTTCAGTGGGGGCCAGGGCCAAGAGACCCAGTACTTC | TRBV9 | . | TRBJ2-5 | . | 16
CASSLGLRGQETQYF | TGTGCCAGCAGCTTGGGGTTGCGCGGACAGGAGACCCAGTACTTC | TRBV5-4 | . | TRBJ2-5 | . | 15
CASSFSPSTGEQYF | TGTGCCAGCAGCTTTTCGCCTTCTACGGGCGAGCAGTACTTC | TRBV5-5 | . | TRBJ2-7 | . | 14
CASSPTTGRDGYTF | TGTGCCAGCAGTCCTACTACAGGGAGGGATGGCTACACCTTC | TRBV28 | . | TRBJ1-2 | . | 14
CASSANRDSGDREQFF | TGTGCCAGCAGCGCGAACCGGGACTCTGGTGACCGTGAGCAGTTCTTC | TRBV9 | . | TRBJ2-1 | . | 16
CASSPYGTSNYGYTF | TGCGCCAGCAGCCCCTACGGGACATCTAACTATGGCTACACCTTC | TRBV4-3 | . | TRBJ1-2 | . | 15
CASSPRDRPLYGYTF | TGTGCCAGCAGTCCCCGGGACAGACCTCTCTATGGCTACACCTTC | TRBV27 | TRBD1 | TRBJ1-2 | . | 15
CASSQRRGEKLFF | TGTGCCAGTAGCCAAAGACGGGGGGAAAAACTGTTTTTT | TRBV19 | . | TRBJ1-4 | . | 13
CASSIKREYGEQFF | TGTGCCAGTAGTATAAAGCGGGAGTATGGTGAGCAGTTCTTC | TRBV19 | TRBD2 | TRBJ2-1 | few | 14
CASSLVVGSYNEQFF | TGCGCCAGCAGCTTGGTAGTGGGCTCCTACAATGAGCAGTTCTTC | TRBV5-1 | . | TRBJ2-1 | . | 15
CASSPGLGNTIYF | TGTGCCAGCTCACCGGGTCTGGGAAACACCATATATTTT | TRBV18 | . | TRBJ1-3 | . | 13
CASSRTGFSYEQYF | TGTGCCAGCAGCAGGACAGGATTCTCCTACGAGCAGTACTTC | TRBV7-8 | TRBD1 | TRBJ2-7 | few | 14
CAISGDSPPYGYTF | TGTGCCATCAGTGGGGACAGTCCCCCCTATGGCTACACCTTC | TRBV10-3 | TRBD1 | TRBJ1-2 | . | 14
CASSLGSGFGEQYF | TGCGCCAGCAGCTTGGGTTCCGGGTTTGGAGAGCAGTACTTC | TRBV5-1 | . | TRBJ2-7 | . | 14
CASSLQQGYAEAFF | TGCGCCAGCAGCCTTCAACAGGGGTACGCTGAAGCTTTCTTT | TRBV4-1 | TRBD1 | TRBJ1-1 | . | 14
CASSFPGRISGNTIYF | TGTGCCAGCAGTTTTCCGGGACGGATCTCTGGAAACACCATATATTTT | TRBV27 | . | TRBJ1-3 | . | 16
CASSFSQSRETQYF | TGTGCCAGCAGTTTCTCCCAGTCCCGGGAGACCCAGTACTTC | TRBV6-1 | . | TRBJ2-5 | few | 14
CASSASWLAAGGGDTQYF | TGTGCCAGCAGTGCCAGTTGGTTAGCGGCCGGGGGGGGAGATACGCAGTATTTT | TRBV25-1 | TRBD2 | TRBJ2-3 | . | 18
CASSGRGQPYGYTF | TGTGCCAGCAGTGGTAGGGGACAGCCCTATGGCTACACCTTC | TRBV2 | TRBD1 | TRBJ1-2 | few | 14
CASSPYVLAGNAGGWTDTQYF | TGTGCCAGCAGCCCCTACGTACTAGCGGGGAACGCCGGGGGATGGACAGATACGCAGTATTTT | TRBV4-2 | TRBD2 | TRBJ2-3 | . | 21
CASSGDGNPYEQYF | TGTGCCAGCAGCGGGGACGGGAACCCCTACGAGCAGTACTTC | TRBV7-2 | . | TRBJ2-7 | . | 14
CATSRDPSYEQYF | TGTGCCACCAGCAGAGATCCCTCCTACGAGCAGTACTTC | TRBV15 | . | TRBJ2-7 | . | 13
CACMKGGELYYGYTF | TGTGCCTGTATGAAAGGAGGGGAGCTCTACTATGGCTACACCTTC | TRBV6-1 | . | TRBJ1-2 | . | 15
CASSVSENEQYF | TGTGCCAGCAGTGTCTCGGAGAACGAGCAGTACTTC | TRBV2 | . | TRBJ2-7 | once | 12
CASSESGQGTYGYTF | TGTGCCAGCAGTGAATCGGGGCAGGGCACCTATGGCTACACCTTC | TRBV2 | . | TRBJ1-2 | many | 15
CASSPGTDPEAFF | TGTGCCAGCAGCCCCGGGACCGACCCTGAAGCTTTCTTT | TRBV7-2 | . | TRBJ1-1 | once | 13
CASSERQMNTEAFF | TGTGCCAGCAGTGAAAGGCAAATGAACACTGAAGCTTTCTTT | TRBV6-1 | . | TRBJ1-1 | . | 14
CASSPERYNEQFF | TGTGCCAGCAGCCCGGAGAGGTACAATGAGCAGTTCTTC | TRBV2 | . | TRBJ2-1 | . | 13
CASSPPGRPSYEQYF | TGCGCCAGCAGCCCTCCGGGACGACCATCCTACGAGCAGTACTTC | TRBV4-1 | . | TRBJ2-7 | . | 15